These T cell receptor beta chains were read from a single sample in a study of T cell responses to AZD1222 COVID-19 vaccine. Clones were read by immunoSEQ multiplex PCR, and TCRdb kept only the in-frame ones, dropping some. The table has about 130,000 clones, roughly 93% seen once. The starting material was peripheral blood, obtained on day 0 of AZD1222 vaccination. The origin of the receptors is an adult in good health. Each CDR3 is given without its conserved first and last residue. The D gene is left open where the match is weak.

CDR3 protein | J gene | D gene | V gene
ASSPHLAYSGNTIY | TRBJ1-3 | . | TRBV6-6
ASSYSIRDETGELF | TRBJ2-2 | . | TRBV6-2/TRBV6-3
ASSRASEQF | TRBJ2-1 | . | TRBV28
ASSQMGVGYT | TRBJ1-2 | . | TRBV16
ASSLGGVGTDTQY | TRBJ2-3 | . | TRBV28
ASQGTGSPLH | TRBJ1-6 | . | TRBV2
ATSGGVGEAF | TRBJ1-1 | . | TRBV24-1
ASSGTGGTEAF | TRBJ1-1 | TRBD1 | TRBV9
ASSPTGTVSSYNEQF | TRBJ2-1 | TRBD1 | TRBV5-1
ASSRPGELAGYT | TRBJ1-2 | . | TRBV3-1/TRBV3-2
ASSLNRGGELF | TRBJ1-4 | TRBD1 | TRBV27
AWSVERVLTEAF | TRBJ1-1 | . | TRBV30
ASSDPGRGQNGYT | TRBJ1-2 | TRBD1 | TRBV19
ASRPWDSQWTEAF | TRBJ1-1 | TRBD1 | TRBV28
GGDPQGEAF | TRBJ1-1 | . | TRBV20-1
ASSTNYEQY | TRBJ2-7 | . | TRBV28
ASSRGTGRLSNSPLH | TRBJ1-6 | TRBD1 | TRBV5-5
ASSLQGGTDTQY | TRBJ2-3 | . | TRBV7-2
ASSSAGSTIY | TRBJ1-3 | . | TRBV19
ASSVGTSGGTDTQY | TRBJ2-3 | TRBD2 | TRBV9
ASSLGLGYRSNTEAF | TRBJ1-1 | . | TRBV5-1
ASSQRDSGQAF | TRBJ1-1 | TRBD1 | TRBV2
ASSNRHPADTQY | TRBJ2-3 | . | TRBV19
ASSLAGAGAVRYT | TRBJ1-2 | . | TRBV5-8
ASSLNPGQTYEQY | TRBJ2-7 | TRBD1 | TRBV7-9
ASSPQAEGEAF | TRBJ1-1 | . | TRBV18
ASSPHSAPQH | TRBJ1-5 | . | TRBV28